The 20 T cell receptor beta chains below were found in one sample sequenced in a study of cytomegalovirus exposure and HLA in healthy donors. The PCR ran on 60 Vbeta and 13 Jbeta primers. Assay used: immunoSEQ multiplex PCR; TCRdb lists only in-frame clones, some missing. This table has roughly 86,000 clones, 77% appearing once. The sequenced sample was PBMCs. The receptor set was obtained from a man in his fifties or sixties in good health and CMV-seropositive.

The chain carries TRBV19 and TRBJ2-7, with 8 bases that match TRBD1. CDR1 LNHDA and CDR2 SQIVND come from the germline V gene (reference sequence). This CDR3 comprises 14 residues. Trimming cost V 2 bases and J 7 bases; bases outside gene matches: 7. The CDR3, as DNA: TGTGCCAGTAGTATACGGCAGGGGGCTGGGGAGCAGTACTTC. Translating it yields CASSIRQGAGEQYF. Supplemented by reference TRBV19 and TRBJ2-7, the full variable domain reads DGGITQSPKYLFRKEGQNVTLSCEQNLNHDAMYWYRQDPGQGLRLIYYSQIVNDFQKGDIAEGYSVSREKKESFPLTVTSAQKNPTAFYLCASSIRQGAGEQYFGPGTRLTVT.

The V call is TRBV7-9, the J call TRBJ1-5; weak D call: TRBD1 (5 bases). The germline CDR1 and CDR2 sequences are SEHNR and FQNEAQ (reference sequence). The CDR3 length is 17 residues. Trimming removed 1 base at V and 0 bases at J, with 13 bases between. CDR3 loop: CASSLVSTGYSNQPQHF. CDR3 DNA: TGTGCCAGCAGCTTAGTTAGCACAGGATATAGCAATCAGCCCCAGCATTTT.

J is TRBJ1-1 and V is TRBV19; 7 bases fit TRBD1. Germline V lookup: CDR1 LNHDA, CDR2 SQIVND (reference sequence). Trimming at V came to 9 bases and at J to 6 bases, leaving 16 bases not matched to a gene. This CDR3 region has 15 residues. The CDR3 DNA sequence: TGTGCCAGCGACATGGGGACAGCCCCGGGAGCTGAAGCTTTCTTT. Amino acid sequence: CASDMGTAPGAEAFF.

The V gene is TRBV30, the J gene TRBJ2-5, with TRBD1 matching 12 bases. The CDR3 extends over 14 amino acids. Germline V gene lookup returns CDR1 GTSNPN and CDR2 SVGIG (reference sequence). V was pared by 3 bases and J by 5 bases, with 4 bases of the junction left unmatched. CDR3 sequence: CAWRGTGGRETQYF. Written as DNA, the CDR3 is TGTGCCTGGAGGGGGACAGGGGGCCGCGAGACCCAGTACTTC.

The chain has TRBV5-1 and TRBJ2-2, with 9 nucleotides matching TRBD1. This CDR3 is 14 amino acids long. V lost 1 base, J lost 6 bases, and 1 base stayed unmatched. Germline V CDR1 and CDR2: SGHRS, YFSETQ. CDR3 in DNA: TGCGCCAGCAGCTTGAGACAGGGGGCCGGGGAGCTGTTTTTT. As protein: CASSLRQGAGELFF.

The CDR3 loop reads CASSLGRQGANTGELFF. CDR3 DNA sequence: TGTGCCAGCAGCTTAGGACGGCAGGGGGCCAACACCGGGGAGCTGTTTTTT. The chain couples TRBV11-1 to TRBJ2-2; 8 bases are a match to TRBD1. Germline trimming cut 1 base from V and 2 bases from J; bases unmatched to any gene: 6. The CDR3 is made up of 17 amino acids. CDR1 is SGHAT, CDR2 FQDESV, per germline (reference sequence).

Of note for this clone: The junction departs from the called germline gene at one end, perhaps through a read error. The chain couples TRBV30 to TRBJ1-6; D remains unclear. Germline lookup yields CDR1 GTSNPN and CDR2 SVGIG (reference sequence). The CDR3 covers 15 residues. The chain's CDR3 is CAWSLTSSYNSPLNF. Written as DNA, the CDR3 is TGTGCCTGGAGTCTAACGAGCTCCTATAATTCACCCCTCAACTTT.

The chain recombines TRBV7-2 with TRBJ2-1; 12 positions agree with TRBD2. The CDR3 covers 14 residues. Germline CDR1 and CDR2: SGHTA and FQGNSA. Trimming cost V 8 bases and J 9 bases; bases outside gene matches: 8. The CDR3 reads CASGSGLAGGEQFF. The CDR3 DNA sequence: TGTGCCAGCGGGTCGGGACTAGCGGGCGGTGAGCAGTTCTTC.

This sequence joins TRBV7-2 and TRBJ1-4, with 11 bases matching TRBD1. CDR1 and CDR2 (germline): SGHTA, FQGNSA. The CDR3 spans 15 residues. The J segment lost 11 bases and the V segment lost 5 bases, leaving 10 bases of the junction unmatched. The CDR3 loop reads CASSPQGQGADKLFF. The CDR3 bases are TGTGCCAGCAGCCCCCAAGGACAGGGGGCAGACAAACTGTTTTTT.

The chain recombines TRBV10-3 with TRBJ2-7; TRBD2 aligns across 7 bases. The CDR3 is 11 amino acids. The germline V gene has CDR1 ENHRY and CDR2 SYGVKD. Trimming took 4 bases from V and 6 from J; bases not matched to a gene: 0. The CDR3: CAISGGGEQYF. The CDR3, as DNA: TGTGCCATCAGTGGGGGGGGCGAGCAGTACTTC.

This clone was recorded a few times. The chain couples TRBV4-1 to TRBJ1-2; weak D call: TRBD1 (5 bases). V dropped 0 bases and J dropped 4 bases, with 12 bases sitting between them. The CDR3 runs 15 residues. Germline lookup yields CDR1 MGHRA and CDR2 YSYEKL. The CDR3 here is CASSQDRQGGYGYTF. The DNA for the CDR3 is TGCGCCAGCAGCCAAGATCGGCAGGGAGGCTATGGCTACACCTTC.

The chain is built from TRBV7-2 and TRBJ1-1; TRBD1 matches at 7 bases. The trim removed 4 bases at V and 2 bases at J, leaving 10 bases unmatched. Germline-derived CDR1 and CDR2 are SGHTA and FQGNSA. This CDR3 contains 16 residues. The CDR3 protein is CASSYRDRPLNTEAFF. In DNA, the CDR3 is TGTGCCAGCAGCTACCGGGACAGACCCCTTAACACTGAAGCTTTCTTT.

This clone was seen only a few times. The CDR3 spells CASSFDYSGQETQYF. The DNA of the CDR3 is TGTGCCAGCAGCTTTGATTATTCGGGCCAAGAGACCCAGTACTTC. The rearrangement joins TRBV7-3 to TRBJ2-5, with unresolved D. V was shortened by 3 bases and J by 1 base, with 12 bases between the two germline ends. Germline CDR1 is SGHTA and CDR2 is FQGTGA. This CDR3 spans 15 amino acids. The variable domain in full, completed from reference TRBV7-3 and TRBJ2-5, reads GAGVSQTPSNKVTEKGKYVELRCDPISGHTALYWYRQSLGQGPEFLIYFQGTGAADDSGLPNDRFFAVRPEGSVSTLKIQRTERGDSAVYLCASSFDYSGQETQYFGPGTRLLVL.

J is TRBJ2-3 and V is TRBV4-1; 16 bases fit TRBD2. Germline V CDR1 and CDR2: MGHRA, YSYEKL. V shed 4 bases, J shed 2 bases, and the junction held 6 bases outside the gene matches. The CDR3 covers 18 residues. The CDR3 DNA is TGCGCCAGCAGCCGGGCCGGGACTAGCGGGGGGGCCACAGATACGCAGTATTTT. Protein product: CASSRAGTSGGATDTQYF.

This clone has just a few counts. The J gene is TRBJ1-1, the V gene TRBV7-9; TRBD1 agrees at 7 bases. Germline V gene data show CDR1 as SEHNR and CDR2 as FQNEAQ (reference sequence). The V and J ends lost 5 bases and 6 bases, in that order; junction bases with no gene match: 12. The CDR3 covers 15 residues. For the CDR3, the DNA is TGTGCCAGCAGCGACCGGACAGGAGTAACCCCTGAAGCTTTCTTT. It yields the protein CASSDRTGVTPEAFF.

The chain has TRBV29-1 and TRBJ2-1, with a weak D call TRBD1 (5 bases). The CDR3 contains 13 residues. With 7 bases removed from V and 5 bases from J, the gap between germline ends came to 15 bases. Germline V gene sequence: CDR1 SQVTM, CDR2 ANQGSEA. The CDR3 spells CSASRVSNNEQFF. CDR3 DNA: TGCAGCGCGAGCAGGGTTTCAAACAATGAGCAGTTCTTC.

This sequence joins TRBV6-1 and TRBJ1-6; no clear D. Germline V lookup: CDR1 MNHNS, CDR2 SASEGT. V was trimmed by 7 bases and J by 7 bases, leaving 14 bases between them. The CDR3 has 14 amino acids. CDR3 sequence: CASTSLYPNSPLHF. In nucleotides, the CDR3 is TGTGCCAGCACCTCTCTATATCCGAATTCACCCCTCCACTTT.

The CDR3 spells CATSERGFGYGYTF. Here the CDR3 DNA reads TGTGCCACTTCCGAGAGGGGGTTTGGGTATGGCTACACCTTC. The J gene is TRBJ1-2, the V gene TRBV15; possible D gene TRBD1, 6 bases. V shed 9 bases and J shed 5 bases, with 19 bases lying between them. The germline gives CDR1 LNHNV, CDR2 YYDKDF (reference sequence). The CDR3 loop spans 14 amino acids.

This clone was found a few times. The CDR3 loop reads CASSSSEKETQYF. CDR3 DNA: TGTGCCAGCAGCTCCAGCGAGAAAGAGACCCAGTACTTC. The chain uses TRBV7-9 and TRBJ2-5; D gene ambiguous. V lost 4 bases, J lost 3 bases, and 9 bases lay in between. The germline V gene has CDR1 SEHNR and CDR2 FQNEAQ (reference sequence). The CDR3 runs 13 residues.

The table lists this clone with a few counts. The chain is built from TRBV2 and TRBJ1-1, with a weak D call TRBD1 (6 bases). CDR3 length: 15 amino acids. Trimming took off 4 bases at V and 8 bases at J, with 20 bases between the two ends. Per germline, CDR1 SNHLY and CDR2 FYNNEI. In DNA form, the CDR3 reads TGTGCCAGCAGTGCCGCCTACAGGGAGCGGGAGGAAGCTTTCTTT. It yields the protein CASSAAYREREEAFF.